Following are 9 T cell receptor beta chains from one sample sequenced in a study of tumor and adjacent non-tumor tissue in lung cancer. No cell sorting was done before RNA was extracted from the tissue. A modified ARM-PCR protocol with three rounds of nested PCR amplified TCRbeta. MiXCR, applied by TCRdb to the multiplex PCR reads, yields one record per CDR3 protein. Here the sample spans about 85,000 distinct CDR3 sequences, around 57% being singletons. Sequencing used lung tumor tissue. These receptor sequences come from a man aged 65 to 79 with non-small cell lung cancer.

Worth noting for this clonotype: A much larger clonotype is one base distant, so this may be a read error. This chain connects TRBV20-1 to TRBJ1-1; tentative D call: TRBD1 (5 bases). Germline lookup yields CDR1 DFQATT and CDR2 SNEGSKA (reference sequence). CDR3 size: 14 residues. CDR3 in amino acids: CNARAPGHGPEAFF. CDR3 nucleotides: TGCAATGCTAGAGCCCCCGGACACGGCCCTGAAGCTTTCTTT.

This clonotype has a handful of counts. The chain recombines TRBV4-2 with TRBJ2-1; TRBD2 agrees at 9 bases. Trimming at V came to 2 bases and at J to 9 bases, leaving 11 bases not matched to a gene. Germline V gene data show CDR1 as LGHNA and CDR2 as YNFKEQ. CDR3 length: 16 amino acids. This CDR3 reads CASSQPSGTSMTEQFF. The CDR3 DNA follows: TGTGCCAGCAGCCAACCTTCCGGGACTAGCATGACTGAGCAGTTCTTC.

The table lists this clonotype with many counts. J is TRBJ2-3 and V is TRBV6-1; 9 nucleotides match TRBD2. This CDR3 contains 14 residues. The germline gives CDR1 MNHNS, CDR2 SASEGT. With 6 bases clipped from V and 5 bases from J, the junction kept 6 bases outside the gene matches. DNA for the CDR3: TGTGCCAGCAGACGACTAGCGGTACTAGATACGCAGTATTTT. It is translated as CASRRLAVLDTQYF.

On this clonotype itself: An end of the junction does not agree with germline; a read error may underlie this. The chain couples TRBV13 to TRBJ2-7, with D perhaps matching TRBD2 (5 bases). The CDR3 contains 15 residues. Germline V gene data show CDR1 as PRHDT and CDR2 as FYEKMQ (reference sequence). This CDR3 is CASRLGKRVQNEQCF. The CDR3 DNA sequence: TGTGCCAGCCGCTTAGGGAAGAGGGTCCAAAACGAGCAGTGCTTC. Full variable domain (rest looked up from reference TRBV13 and TRBJ2-7): AAGVIQSPRHLIKEKRETATLKCYPIPRHDTVYWYQQGPGQDPQFLISFYEKMQSDKGSIPDRFSAQQFSDYHSELNMSSLELGDSALYFCASRLGKRVQNEQCFGPGTRLTVT.

Points on this clonotype: It is likely a read error, because the conserved phenylalanine at the end of the CDR3 is missing. The limits of the CDR3 on the DNA are not certain, so only TCRdb's listed CDR3 is given. The V call is TRBV11-2, the J call TRBJ2-1. Including both end residues, the CDR3 is 13 amino acids long. From germline, CDR1 is SGHAT and CDR2 FQNNGV. The CDR3 protein is CASSLDSLNEQFL.

V and J are TRBV20-1 and TRBJ2-7; 9 bases agree with TRBD2. The CDR3 extends over 14 amino acids. Germline V gives CDR1 DFQATT, CDR2 SNEGSKA (reference sequence). J lost 3 bases, V lost 4 bases, and 7 bases had no gene match. The CDR3 sequence is CSAMISGSRYEQYF. The DNA of the CDR3 is TGCAGTGCTATGATTAGCGGGAGTCGCTACGAGCAGTACTTC.

In its sample, this clonotype was seen a few times. V is TRBV7-9 and J is TRBJ2-1; 7 bases agree with TRBD2. The CDR3 covers 14 residues. J gave up 4 bases and V 3 bases, and 3 bases lay outside the gene matches. Per germline, CDR1 SEHNR and CDR2 FQNEAQ (reference sequence). The CDR3, as DNA: TGTGCCAGCAGCTTGGGGGGGGATTACAATGAGCAGTTCTTC. Translation: CASSLGGDYNEQFF.

V is TRBV24-1 and J is TRBJ2-5; D is possibly TRBD2 (6 bases). Germline values: CDR1 KGHDR, CDR2 SFDVKD. Deletions cut 3 bases from V and 4 bases from J, with 11 bases between. This CDR3 has 14 residues. The CDR3 DNA follows: TGTGCCACCAGTGATCGGGGGAAGGGAGAGACCCAGTACTTC. Protein: CATSDRGKGETQYF.

V gene TRBV6-5 combines with J gene TRBJ2-2; 8 positions agree with TRBD1. The CDR3 sequence is 14 residues long. CDR1 is MNHEY and CDR2 is SVGAGI in the germline V gene. V lost 10 bases to trimming and J lost 6 bases; unmatched junction nucleotides: 10. In nucleotides, the CDR3 is TGTGCCACCAATAGGCAGGGGGCCGCCGGGGAGCTGTTTTTT. It specifies CATNRQGAAGELFF.